These T cell receptor beta chains were read from a single sample in a study of beta chain features in type 1 diabetes. Method: immunoSEQ multiplex PCR; TCRdb's copy keeps in-frame clones and lacks some. This repertoire shows hundreds of thousands of clones, 13% found once; its top ten account for about 0.02%. Sequences were obtained from naive CD4+ T cells from blood. All receptors derive from a young man with type 1 diabetes. The CDR3 runs from the conserved cysteine through the conserved F or W. Each record gives: CDR3 protein, CDR3 DNA, D gene, J gene, clone size, V gene. The D gene is left open where the match is weak. Expanded clones get a size class; other rows say once, few or many, or leave the size out.

CDR3aa: CASSLVGVPYNEQFF
CDR3nt: TGTGCCAGCAGCTTGGTAGGGGTTCCCTACAATGAGCAGTTCTTC
d_gene: NA
j_gene: TRBJ2-1
abundance: few
v_gene: TRBV5-6

CDR3aa: CASRDRVTYEQYF
CDR3nt: TGTGCCAGCCGGGACAGGGTCACCTACGAGCAGTACTTC
d_gene: TRBD1
j_gene: TRBJ2-7
abundance: NA
v_gene: TRBV25-1

CDR3aa: CASSLGQTNYGYTF
CDR3nt: TGTGCCAGCTCACTGGGACAGACTAACTATGGCTACACCTTC
d_gene: TRBD1
j_gene: TRBJ1-2
abundance: few
v_gene: TRBV18

CDR3aa: CASSLGQGGLDEQFF
CDR3nt: TGTGCCAGCAGCCTGGGACAGGGGGGTTTGGATGAGCAGTTCTTC
d_gene: TRBD1
j_gene: TRBJ2-1
abundance: few
v_gene: TRBV7-2

CDR3aa: CSAGTVNGREAFF
CDR3nt: TGCAGCGCCGGGACAGTGAATGGCCGTGAAGCTTTCTTT
d_gene: TRBD1
j_gene: TRBJ1-1
abundance: NA
v_gene: TRBV29-1

CDR3aa: CASRDPGEQFF
CDR3nt: TGTGCCAGCAGGGACCCCGGTGAGCAGTTCTTC
d_gene: NA
j_gene: TRBJ2-1
abundance: few
v_gene: TRBV6-1

CDR3aa: CASSTTAGRGRETQYF
CDR3nt: TGTGCCAGCAGCACTACCGCGGGGCGGGGAAGGGAGACCCAGTACTTC
d_gene: NA
j_gene: TRBJ2-5
abundance: NA
v_gene: TRBV5-6

CDR3aa: CASSPRGRETSPEAFF
CDR3nt: TGTGCCAGCAGCCCCCGGGGCAGGGAGACCTCCCCTGAAGCTTTCTTT
d_gene: NA
j_gene: TRBJ1-1
abundance: NA
v_gene: TRBV7-9

CDR3aa: CASSAALEADTQYF
CDR3nt: TGCGCCAGCAGCGCTGCCTTAGAGGCAGATACGCAGTATTTT
d_gene: NA
j_gene: TRBJ2-3
abundance: few
v_gene: TRBV5-1

CDR3aa: CASSLWNEQYF
CDR3nt: TGTGCCAGCAGCCTATGGAACGAGCAGTACTTC
d_gene: NA
j_gene: TRBJ2-7
abundance: NA
v_gene: TRBV5-6

CDR3aa: CASSFRQGGSTGELFF
CDR3nt: TGTGCCAGCAGTTTCCGGCAGGGGGGAAGCACCGGGGAGCTGTTTTTT
d_gene: NA
j_gene: TRBJ2-2
abundance: few
v_gene: TRBV27

CDR3aa: CASSILEGIGYTF
CDR3nt: TGTGCCAGTAGTATACTTGAGGGGATTGGCTACACCTTC
d_gene: NA
j_gene: TRBJ1-2
abundance: few
v_gene: TRBV19

CDR3aa: CASTGPSGNTIYF
CDR3nt: TGTGCCAGTACGGGACCCTCTGGAAACACCATATATTTT
d_gene: NA
j_gene: TRBJ1-3
abundance: few
v_gene: TRBV25-1

CDR3aa: CASSPETDYGYTF
CDR3nt: TGTGCCAGTAGTCCCGAGACAGACTATGGCTACACCTTC
d_gene: NA
j_gene: TRBJ1-2
abundance: few
v_gene: TRBV19

CDR3aa: CASSLALRTEAFF
CDR3nt: TGTGCCAGCAGCTTAGCGCTTCGAACTGAAGCTTTCTTT
d_gene: NA
j_gene: TRBJ1-1
abundance: few
v_gene: TRBV7-9

CDR3aa: CASSLASYEQYF
CDR3nt: TGTGCCAGCAGCTTGGCAAGCTACGAGCAGTACTTC
d_gene: NA
j_gene: TRBJ2-7
abundance: NA
v_gene: TRBV5-6

CDR3aa: CASSSGLATTAAQYF
CDR3nt: TGTGCCAGCAGCTCGGGACTAGCGACGACCGCGGCCCAGTACTTC
d_gene: TRBD2
j_gene: TRBJ2-5
abundance: NA
v_gene: TRBV7-3

CDR3aa: CSVPVSSGYTF
CDR3nt: TGCAGCGTGCCGGTCTCCAGTGGCTACACCTTC
d_gene: NA
j_gene: TRBJ1-2
abundance: few
v_gene: TRBV29-1

CDR3aa: CASSLVGQGHTGELFF
CDR3nt: TGTGCCAGCAGCTTGGTAGGACAGGGGCACACCGGGGAGCTGTTTTTT
d_gene: TRBD1
j_gene: TRBJ2-2
abundance: once
v_gene: TRBV5-6

CDR3aa: CASSTSHPGQKMNTEAFF
CDR3nt: TGTGCCAGTAGTACCTCACACCCGGGACAGAAGATGAACACTGAAGCTTTCTTT
d_gene: TRBD1
j_gene: TRBJ1-1
abundance: NA
v_gene: TRBV19

CDR3aa: CASSELRSLPYGYTF
CDR3nt: TGTGCCAGCAGTGAACTACGTTCTCTGCCCTATGGCTACACCTTC
d_gene: NA
j_gene: TRBJ1-2
abundance: NA
v_gene: TRBV6-1

CDR3aa: CASSLELGPNYGYTF
CDR3nt: TGCGCCAGCAGCTTGGAGTTAGGGCCGAACTATGGCTACACCTTC
d_gene: NA
j_gene: TRBJ1-2
abundance: NA
v_gene: TRBV5-1

CDR3aa: CASSPTAGAGTDTQYF
CDR3nt: TGCGCCAGCAGCCCGACAGCGGGGGCCGGCACAGATACGCAGTATTTT
d_gene: TRBD2
j_gene: TRBJ2-3
abundance: few
v_gene: TRBV5-1

CDR3aa: CASSFRAGGQETQYF
CDR3nt: TGCGCCAGCAGCTTTAGAGCGGGGGGCCAAGAGACCCAGTACTTC
d_gene: TRBD2
j_gene: TRBJ2-5
abundance: NA
v_gene: TRBV5-1

CDR3aa: CASSARSGVNEQFF
CDR3nt: TGTGCCAGCAGTGCTAGATCTGGGGTCAATGAGCAGTTCTTC
d_gene: NA
j_gene: TRBJ2-1
abundance: NA
v_gene: TRBV2

CDR3aa: CAWSGLAPDTQYF
CDR3nt: TGTGCCTGGAGTGGACTAGCCCCAGATACGCAGTATTTT
d_gene: TRBD2
j_gene: TRBJ2-3
abundance: NA
v_gene: TRBV30

CDR3aa: CASSPKVVAETQYF
CDR3nt: TGTGCCAGCTCACCCAAGGTTGTAGCGGAGACCCAGTACTTC
d_gene: NA
j_gene: TRBJ2-5
abundance: NA
v_gene: TRBV18

CDR3aa: CASRSEGDRGTGELFF
CDR3nt: TGTGCCAGCAGATCAGAGGGGGACAGGGGAACCGGGGAGCTGTTTTTT
d_gene: TRBD1
j_gene: TRBJ2-2
abundance: NA
v_gene: TRBV25-1

CDR3aa: CSADRGIGTDTQYF
CDR3nt: TGCAGCGCCGATCGGGGAATCGGCACAGATACGCAGTATTTT
d_gene: NA
j_gene: TRBJ2-3
abundance: NA
v_gene: TRBV29-1

CDR3aa: CASSLAGGYGYTF
CDR3nt: TGTGCCAGCAGTTTAGCAGGGGGCTATGGCTACACCTTC
d_gene: TRBD1
j_gene: TRBJ1-2
abundance: few
v_gene: TRBV27

CDR3aa: CASSLGVGRNEQFF
CDR3nt: TGTGCCAGCAGCTTAGGGGTCGGCCGAAATGAGCAGTTCTTC
d_gene: NA
j_gene: TRBJ2-1
abundance: few
v_gene: TRBV7-7

CDR3aa: CASSLRGPPGNTIYF
CDR3nt: TGTGCCAGCAGCTTGAGGGGCCCGCCTGGAAACACCATATATTTT
d_gene: NA
j_gene: TRBJ1-3
abundance: few
v_gene: TRBV5-6

CDR3aa: CASSFRGRGYTF
CDR3nt: TGTGCCAGCAGTTTCAGGGGTAGGGGCTACACCTTC
d_gene: NA
j_gene: TRBJ1-2
abundance: few
v_gene: TRBV27

CDR3aa: CASSDPGTEAFF
CDR3nt: TGTGCCAGCAGTGACCCCGGGACTGAAGCTTTCTTT
d_gene: NA
j_gene: TRBJ1-1
abundance: NA
v_gene: TRBV25-1

CDR3aa: CASTLGETGTYEQYF
CDR3nt: TGTGCCAGCACCCTGGGAGAGACAGGGACCTACGAGCAGTACTTC
d_gene: TRBD1
j_gene: TRBJ2-7
abundance: few
v_gene: TRBV7-9

CDR3aa: CAWSAGGSGGASSYNEQFF
CDR3nt: TGTGCCTGGAGTGCTGGAGGCAGCGGGGGGGCGAGCTCCTACAATGAGCAGTTCTTC
d_gene: TRBD2
j_gene: TRBJ2-1
abundance: few
v_gene: TRBV30

CDR3aa: CASSQSGPLTSGSGNEQYF
CDR3nt: TGTGCCAGCAGCCAATCCGGCCCCCTGACTAGCGGGTCAGGCAACGAGCAGTACTTC
d_gene: TRBD2
j_gene: TRBJ2-7
abundance: few
v_gene: TRBV16

CDR3aa: CASSQGRNEQYF
CDR3nt: TGTGCCAGCAGCCAAGGTAGGAACGAGCAGTACTTC
d_gene: NA
j_gene: TRBJ2-7
abundance: few
v_gene: TRBV14

CDR3aa: CASRSGAIGNYGYTF
CDR3nt: TGCGCCAGCAGATCGGGAGCCATAGGGAACTATGGCTACACCTTC
d_gene: NA
j_gene: TRBJ1-2
abundance: once
v_gene: TRBV5-1